This T cell receptor beta chain was recovered during a study of blood T cell repertoires in COVID-19. The wider study: The United States, Italy and Spain supplied acute and convalescent COVID-19 samples. Nucleic acid was either cDNA or gDNA, and it came from T cells, B-cell-depleted T cells, or PBMCs.

Per germline, CDR1 SQVTM and CDR2 ANQGSEA. This CDR3 spans 14 amino acids. The germline V and J ends were trimmed by 4 bases and 7 bases, with 19 bases remaining between them. Per the original methods: Amplification from reference gene primers served as the basis for estimated nucleated cell counts. TCRdb's table, derived via immunoSEQ multiplex PCR, lists solely in-frame clones and lacks some. For V, J and clone size, that table is used; D and trimming come from the DNA. The sample consists of roughly 190,000 clones, 80% to 90% of them appearing once. The TCR originated in a human donor in a cohort sampled during active COVID-19. The sample was peripheral blood. The rearrangement joins TRBV29-1 to TRBJ2-5, with D possibly matching TRBD2 (6 bases). The CDR3 here is CSVALGAGPGTQYF. In DNA form, the CDR3 reads TGCAGCGTTGCCCTAGGCGCGGGGCCAGGGACCCAGTACTTC.